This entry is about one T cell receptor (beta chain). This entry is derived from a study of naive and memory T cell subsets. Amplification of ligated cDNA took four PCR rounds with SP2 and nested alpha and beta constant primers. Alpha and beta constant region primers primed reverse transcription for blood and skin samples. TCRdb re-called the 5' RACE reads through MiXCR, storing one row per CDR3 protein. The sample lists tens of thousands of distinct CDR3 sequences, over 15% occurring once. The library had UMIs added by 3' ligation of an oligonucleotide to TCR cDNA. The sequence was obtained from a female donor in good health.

The DNA of the CDR3 is TGTGCCAGCAGTTACTCGACCCAGGGAACCGGTGAAGCTTTCTTT. Residues: CASSYSTQGTGEAFF. J is TRBJ1-1 and V is TRBV6-5; D may be TRBD1 (5 bases). This CDR3 is 15 amino acids long. Trimming removed 0 bases at V and 7 bases at J, with 15 bases between. CDR1 and CDR2 from the germline V gene are MNHEY and SVGAGI.